This TCR beta chain stems from a study of Graves' ophthalmopathy and Graves' hyperthyroidism. Study-level information: Ahead of any treatment, peripheral blood was obtained at the initial diagnosis.

All donors with ophthalmopathy were recorded as having moderate-to-severe activity, CAS ≥3, NOSPECS ≥4 and a duration under 3 months. Additional autoimmune diseases, uncontrolled infections, pregnancy or lactation disqualified patients. Fresh peripheral blood (less than 11 ml) yielded the PBMCs. CDR1 and CDR2 from the germline V gene are MDHEN and SYDVKM. V dropped 2 bases and J dropped 2 bases, with 7 bases sitting between them. CDR3 size: 13 residues. The sequenced template was RNA, covering the TCR beta CDR3 region. In the first round, RT-PCR was carried out with HTBI primers, and a multiplex PCR formed the second round. TCRdb independently ran MiXCR on the multiplex PCR reads; one entry per CDR3 protein. The data contain about 180,000 distinct CDR3 sequences, over 35% of them singletons.

The sequence derives from a woman in her forties with Graves' ophthalmopathy. The sequenced sample was peripheral blood. This chain connects TRBV28 to TRBJ2-7; D unclear. The CDR3 protein is CASSLTAPYEQYF. The CDR3 DNA sequence: TGTGCCAGCAGTTTAACTGCCCCCTACGAGCAGTACTTC.